One sample yielded the 5 T cell receptor beta chains listed below, sequenced in a study of Ad26.COV2.S vaccination and SARS-CoV-2 variants. Clones were read by immunoSEQ multiplex PCR, and TCRdb kept only the in-frame ones, dropping some. The table has more than 150,000 clones, around nine tenths seen once. Sequenced material: peripheral blood, taken after recovery from COVID-19. All receptors come from a human donor who had recovered from COVID-19.

This chain uses TRBV9 with TRBJ2-3; D gene ambiguous. Germline V gives CDR1 SGDLS, CDR2 YYNGEE. V lost 4 bases and J lost 3, with 15 bases in between. This CDR3 comprises 15 residues. The CDR3 loop is CASSPLSGETDTQYF. The DNA of the CDR3 is TGTGCCAGCAGCCCACTCTCGGGTGAAACAGATACGCAGTATTTT.

This chain connects TRBV6-5 to TRBJ1-2; 7 bases map to TRBD1. Trimming cost V 5 bases and J 0 bases; bases outside gene matches: 3. The CDR3 sequence is 14 residues long. The germline gives CDR1 MNHEY, CDR2 SVGAGI. This CDR3 is CASSRDSSNYGYTF. CDR3 nucleotide sequence: TGTGCCAGCAGTCGGGACAGCTCTAACTATGGCTACACCTTC.

CDR3: CASSGGRGQFF. CDR3 sequence (DNA): TGTGCCAGCAGCGGGGGGAGAGGGCAGTTCTTC. This rearrangement joins TRBV27 to TRBJ2-1; 7 nucleotides align to TRBD2. This CDR3 region has 11 residues. Germline trimming cut 6 bases from V and 12 bases from J; bases unmatched to any gene: 5. Germline V gene lookup returns CDR1 MNHEY and CDR2 SMNVEV (reference sequence).

This clone was recorded only once. The chain combines TRBV6-5 with TRBJ1-6; 9 nucleotides line up with TRBD1. This CDR3 comprises 15 residues. Germline V gene sequence: CDR1 MNHEY, CDR2 SVGAGI. Losses at the gene ends were 6 bases for V and 4 bases for J; bases not matched to a gene: 4. The CDR3 protein is CASSRQGGYNSPLHF. In DNA, the CDR3 is TGTGCCAGCAGCCGACAGGGGGGTTATAATTCACCCCTCCACTTT.

The chain links TRBV18 to TRBJ1-1; no clear D gene. The CDR3 extends over 11 amino acids. V lost 9 bases to trimming and J lost 6 bases, with 11 bases between them. Germline V gene lookup returns CDR1 KGHSH and CDR2 LQKENI. The CDR3 protein is CASLGPAEAFF. DNA of the CDR3: TGTGCCAGTCTCGGGCCAGCTGAAGCTTTCTTT.